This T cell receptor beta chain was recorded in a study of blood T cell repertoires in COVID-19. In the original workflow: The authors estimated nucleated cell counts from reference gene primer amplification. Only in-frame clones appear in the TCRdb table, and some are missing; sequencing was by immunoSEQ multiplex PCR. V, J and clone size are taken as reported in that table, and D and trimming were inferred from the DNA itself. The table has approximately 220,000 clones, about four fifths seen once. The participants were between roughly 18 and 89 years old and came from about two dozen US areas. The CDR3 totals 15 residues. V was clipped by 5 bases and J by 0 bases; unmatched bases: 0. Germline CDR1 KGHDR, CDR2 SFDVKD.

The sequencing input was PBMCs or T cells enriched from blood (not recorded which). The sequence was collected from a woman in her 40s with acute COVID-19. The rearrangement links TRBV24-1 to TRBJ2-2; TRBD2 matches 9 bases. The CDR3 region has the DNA TGTGCCACCAGTGGACTAGCGGCGAACACCGGGGAGCTGTTTTTT. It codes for CATSGLAANTGELFF.